The rows below give T cell receptor beta chains drawn from one sample of a study of blood T cell repertoires in COVID-19. Method: immunoSEQ multiplex PCR; TCRdb's copy keeps in-frame clones and lacks some. The sample has approximately 200,000 clones, 85% seen once. The sample taken for sequencing was peripheral blood. The receptors derive from a person aged 65 to 85 with COVID-19, enrolled during active disease. CDR3s include the opening cysteine and the closing phenylalanine or tryptophan. D genes are given only for firm matches. Size is omitted from some rows. Given values are once, few, many or a class for expanded clones.

. | TRBJ1-1 | TRBD1 | TRBV5-4 | TGTGCCAGCAGCTTGAAGGGGGCGACTGAAGCTTTCTTT | CASSLKGATEAFF
. | TRBJ1-5 | TRBD1 | TRBV6-2/TRBV6-3 | TGTGCCAGCAGTGACAGGGGTAATCAGCCCCAGCATTTT | CASSDRGNQPQHF
. | TRBJ1-2 | TRBD1 | TRBV5-6 | TGTGCCAGCAGCTACCCCGGGACAGCTAACTATGGCTACACCTTC | CASSYPGTANYGYTF
. | TRBJ1-1 | . | TRBV5-1 | TGCGCCAGCAGCTTGGAGGCGGACTTCAAGCTCGAAGCTTTCTTT | CASSLEADFKLEAFF
. | TRBJ2-7 | TRBD2 | TRBV13 | TGTGCCAGCAGCTTACGGGGGGGGCGGGGAGGCTACGAGCAGTACTTC | CASSLRGGRGGYEQYF
. | TRBJ1-5 | . | TRBV6-5 | TGTGCCAGCAGCTCACCCCGGGGCAATCAGCCCCAGCATTTT | CASSSPRGNQPQHF
. | TRBJ2-7 | . | TRBV28 | TGTGCCAGCAGCCCCACCGGACAGTACGAGCAGTACTTC | CASSPTGQYEQYF
once | TRBJ1-2 | . | TRBV5-1 | TGCGCCAGCAGGGCGGAGCTGACTTATGGCTACACCTTC | CASRAELTYGYTF
once | TRBJ1-1 | . | TRBV5-4 | TGTGCCAGCAGCTTGGACATTATGAACACTGAAGCTTTCTTT | CASSLDIMNTEAFF
. | TRBJ2-3 | . | TRBV30 | TGTGCCTGGAGTCCCGGCCTAGCCCACACAGATACGCAGTATTTT | CAWSPGLAHTDTQYF
. | TRBJ1-4 | . | TRBV30 | TGTGCCTGGAGCGTCCGGGAAAAACTGCAAAAACTGTTTTTT | CAWSVREKLQKLFF
. | TRBJ2-3 | . | TRBV28 | TGTGCCAGCAGTTTCGGGACACCAGGATTCACAGATACGCAGTATTTT | CASSFGTPGFTDTQYF